This T cell receptor (beta chain) stems from a study of human T cells and chemical hapten exposure. Study findings and constraints: TCRs at a frequency above 1 in 1000 stayed unchanged with DPC sensitization. Expanded TCRs showed more large CDR3 clusters than pre-sensitization or healthy control sets. Donors' alopecia may make their immune response differ from healthy people's.

In the library, unique molecular identifiers were attached to individual cDNA molecules. TCRdb reprocessed the RACE reads with MiXCR, giving one entry per CDR3 protein. The sample shows a few hundred thousand distinct CDR3 sequences, over 5% of them seen only once. Time point reported: pre-sensitization, week 0. The treatment: therapeutic diphenylcyclopropenone sensitization with weekly scalp DPC. This clonotype was seen at least ten times. Its target is unknown. CDR1 is MGHDK and CDR2 is SYGVNS in the germline V gene. The V end lost 5 bases, the J end lost 7 bases, and 17 bases lay between the germline ends. The CDR3 covers 15 residues.

The sequencing here drew on whole blood, taken in connection with sensitization to the hapten diphenylcyclopropenone (DPC). This rearrangement joins TRBV25-1 to TRBJ1-4; D call uncertain. This sequence originates from a young woman with alopecia areata. Some clones in this sample may be carry-over from other donors' samples. CDR3 coding DNA: TGTGCCAGCAGTAGAGGCAATGAGGGTGGTGAAAAACTGTTTTTT. Protein sequence: CASSRGNEGGEKLFF.